The 21 T cell receptor beta chains below all came from one sample that was sequenced in a study of tumor-infiltrating lymphocytes in glioblastoma multiforme. TCR beta libraries were built from RNA through three nested multiplex PCR rounds using modified ARM-PCR. TCRdb passed the multiplex PCR reads through MiXCR, listing each CDR3 protein once. The table shows 15,000 or so distinct CDR3 sequences, with 73% occurring only once. Sequenced input: brain tumor tissue. The receptors were gathered from a male donor with glioblastoma.

This chain connects TRBV11-2 to TRBJ1-5; D is unclear. The CDR3 is made up of 13 amino acids. The V and J ends lost 1 base and 5 bases respectively, with 6 bases between them. CDR1 and CDR2 from the germline V gene are SGHAT and FQNNGV. CDR3 bases: TGTGCCAGCAGCTTAGTCGGGGATCAGCCCCAGCATTTT. Its protein is CASSLVGDQPQHF.

The chain uses TRBV11-2 and TRBJ2-1; 9 bases match TRBD2. Per germline, CDR1 SGHAT and CDR2 FQNNGV. J gave up 8 bases and V 10 bases, and 15 bases lay outside the gene matches. The CDR3 covers 15 residues. Here the CDR3 DNA reads TGTGCCACCGACGCGAGAGCGGGGGGTCTCTATGAGCAGTTCTTC. It codes for CATDARAGGLYEQFF.

The chain carries TRBV12-3 or TRBV12-4 and TRBJ2-7; no clear D. The CDR3 loop spans 13 amino acids. V lost 6 bases and J 3 bases, leaving 12 bases between the germline ends. In DNA, the CDR3 is TGTGCCAGCAGAGATGGCCGGAACTACGAGCAGTACTTC. It encodes CASRDGRNYEQYF.

Details on this clonotype: The CDR3 end shows no conserved phenylalanine or tryptophan, and so a read error is likely. The J gene is TRBJ2-3, the V gene TRBV11-2, with TRBD2 matching over 9 bases. CDR3 length equals 14 residues. Losses at the gene ends were 5 bases for V and 5 bases for J; bases not matched to a gene: 5. The germline gives CDR1 SGHAT, CDR2 FQNNGV. CDR3 residues: CASSLLAGEDTQYV. CDR3 bases: TGTGCCAGCAGCCTATTAGCGGGGGAAGATACGCAGTATGTT.

The CDR3 sequence: CATSPTTELTDTQYF. For the CDR3, the DNA is TGTGCCACCTCCCCCACGACAGAGCTTACAGATACGCAGTATTTT. The chain employs TRBV28 and TRBJ2-3, with D perhaps TRBD1 (5 bases). Germline CDR1 MDHEN, CDR2 SYDVKM. The ends were cut back, 10 bases at V and 3 bases at J, with 20 bases in the middle. CDR3 size: 15 residues. The full variable domain, rest sourced from reference TRBV28 and TRBJ2-3, is DVKVTQSSRYLVKRTGEKVFLECVQDMDHENMFWYRQDPGLGLRLIYFSYDVKMKEKGDIPEGYSVSREKKERFSLILESASTNQTSMYLCATSPTTELTDTQYFGPGTRLTVL.

The chain combines TRBV29-1 with TRBJ2-1, with D tentatively TRBD2 (5 bases). V lost 5 bases and J 7 bases, leaving 6 bases between the germline ends. The CDR3 is 10 amino acids. Germline values: CDR1 SQVTM, CDR2 ANQGSEA. CDR3 nucleotide sequence: TGCAGCGTTCCGGGGAATGAGCAGTTCTTC. Residues: CSVPGNEQFF.

Worth noting for this clonotype: Mismatch with germline at one junction end may stem from a read error. The J gene is TRBJ2-1, the V gene TRBV24-1, with 7 bases fitting TRBD1. The CDR3 sequence is 16 residues long. The germline gives CDR1 KGHDR, CDR2 SFDVKD. In DNA, the CDR3 is TGTGCCACCAATGGGACACGGGACAGCCCGTCCAATGTGCAGTTCTTC. It codes for CATNGTRDSPSNVQFF.

As to this clonotype: Without the conserved terminal phenylalanine or tryptophan, this CDR3 likely stems from a read error. This chain joins TRBV20-1 and TRBJ2-3, with D possibly TRBD2 on 6 matching bases. The CDR3 has 13 amino acids. Germline V gives CDR1 DFQATT, CDR2 SNEGSKA (reference sequence). The CDR3 nucleotides are TGCAGTACAGGAGGGCCTAGCACAGGTACGCAGTATTCT. Translated, it gives CSTGGPSTGTQYS.

V is TRBV4-1 and J is TRBJ1-1, with 7 bases that match TRBD1. CDR3 size: 16 residues. CDR1 is MGHRA, CDR2 YSYEKL, per germline. Unmatched junction bases numbered 8, after V lost 2 bases and J lost 2 bases. The CDR3 sequence is CASSQLPGGLNTEAFF. CDR3 bases: TGCGCCAGCAGCCAACTCCCAGGGGGACTTAACACTGAAGCTTTCTTT.

About this clonotype itself: Compared with germline, one end of the junction differs, possibly owing to a read error. The chain joins TRBV11-2 to TRBJ2-7, with D perhaps matching TRBD1 (5 bases). The germline CDR1 and CDR2 sequences are SGHAT and FQNNGV. The CDR3 sequence is 13 residues long. CDR3 nucleotides: TGTGCCAACAGCGTCGGACATTCCTACGAGCGGTACTTC. This sequence encodes CANSVGHSYERYF.

The CDR3 reads CASSLSRFGELFF. CDR3 coding DNA: TGTGCCAGCAGCTTATCGAGGTTCGGGGAGCTGTTTTTT. The chain links TRBV11-1 to TRBJ2-2; unclear D gene. From germline, CDR1 is SGHAT and CDR2 FQDESV (reference sequence). The CDR3 sequence is 13 residues long. Trimming removed 2 bases from V and 7 bases from J, with 8 bases in between. Together with reference TRBV11-1 and TRBJ2-2, the CDR3 gives the full variable domain: EAEVAQSPRYKITEKSQAVAFWCDPISGHATLYWYRQILGQGPELLVQFQDESVVDDSQLPKDRFSAERLKGVDSTLKIQPAELGDSAMYLCASSLSRFGELFFGEGSRLTVL.

The chain recombines TRBV6-1 with TRBJ1-1; D might be TRBD1 (5 bases). This CDR3 is 13 amino acids long. With 8 bases removed from V and 1 base from J, the gap between germline ends came to 11 bases. Germline lookup yields CDR1 MNHNS and CDR2 SASEGT. The CDR3 sequence: CASGHQGNTEAFF. CDR3 in DNA: TGTGCCAGCGGACATCAGGGGAACACTGAAGCTTTCTTT.

This clonotype was seen just once. The genes are TRBV20-1 and TRBJ2-7, with 10 bases lining up with TRBD1. From germline, CDR1 is DFQATT and CDR2 SNEGSKA (reference sequence). The CDR3 spans 14 residues. V trimming: 6 bases; J trimming: 3 bases; junction bases outside the gene matches: 8. The CDR3: CSATGTGDFYEQYF. CDR3 DNA sequence: TGCAGTGCAACCGGGACAGGGGACTTCTACGAGCAGTACTTC.

Turning to this clonotype: An end of the junction differs from the germline gene, which may be a read error. The chain uses TRBV11-2 and TRBJ2-1; D ambiguous. The CDR3 has 15 residues. Germline V gene data show CDR1 as SGHAT and CDR2 as FQNNGV. CDR3 residues: CASSYGAGTLNEQIF. CDR3 coding DNA: TGTGCTAGCAGCTACGGCGCCGGAACCCTGAATGAGCAGATCTTC.

The chain carries TRBV11-2 and TRBJ1-1, with TRBD1 as a possible D gene (6 bases). V was clipped by 1 base and J by 10 bases, with 10 bases between them. Per germline, CDR1 SGHAT and CDR2 FQNNGV. The CDR3 covers 12 residues. CDR3 region: CASSLVDRRAFF. As DNA, the CDR3 is TGTGCCAGCAGCTTAGTTGACAGGCGAGCTTTCTTT.

This clonotype was found many times. V gene TRBV6-5 combines with J gene TRBJ2-1; D is unclear. CDR1 is MNHEY, CDR2 SVGAGI, per germline. CDR3 size: 13 residues. The V end was cut by 0 bases, the J end by 9 bases, with 9 bases between. Here the CDR3 DNA reads TGTGCCAGCAGTTACTCGACCCCGAGTGAGCAGTTCTTC. Amino acid sequence: CASSYSTPSEQFF.

Details on this clonotype: This may arise from a read error, as a much more abundant clone is one base away. The chain carries TRBV29-1 and TRBJ1-1; no firm D call. Germline values: CDR1 SQVTM, CDR2 ANQGSEA. This CDR3 has 12 residues. CDR3 residues: CSVTPGGTDAFF. CDR3 in DNA: TGCAGCGTGACACCAGGCGGTACTGATGCTTTCTTT.

J is TRBJ1-6 and V is TRBV30; tentatively, D is TRBD1 (5 bases). This CDR3 region has 13 residues. CDR1 and CDR2 (germline): GTSNPN, SVGIG (reference sequence). The V end lost 4 bases, the J end lost 7 bases, and 11 bases lay between the germline ends. The CDR3: CAWTADRNSPLHF. CDR3 sequence (DNA): TGTGCCTGGACGGCAGACAGAAATTCACCCCTCCACTTT.

This sequence joins TRBV28 and TRBJ2-3; 8 bases are a match to TRBD2. This CDR3 spans 15 amino acids. V trimming: 11 bases; J trimming: 3 bases; junction bases outside the gene matches: 13. CDR1 MDHEN and CDR2 SYDVKM come from the germline V gene. In nucleotides, the CDR3 is TGTGCCTGGAGTTTACCTAGCGGGTTAACAGATACGCAGTATTTT. It specifies CAWSLPSGLTDTQYF.

The V and J genes are TRBV29-1 and TRBJ2-7; D possibly corresponds to TRBD1 (6 bases). CDR1 is SQVTM and CDR2 is ANQGSEA in the germline V gene. The V and J ends lost 6 bases and 4 bases respectively, with 19 bases between them. The CDR3 has 14 amino acids. CDR3 residues: CSVSRQAKGYEQYF. The CDR3 coding sequence is TGCAGCGTATCCCGACAGGCGAAAGGTTACGAGCAGTACTTC.

The table lists this clonotype with a few counts. The V and J genes are TRBV29-1 and TRBJ1-2; D gene unclear. The CDR3 is made up of 12 amino acids. The germline CDR1 and CDR2 sequences are SQVTM and ANQGSEA. V lost 3 bases and J 2 bases, leaving 7 bases between the germline ends. Written as DNA, the CDR3 is TGCAGCGTTGAGGCTGGCAACTATGGCTACACCTTC. It is translated as CSVEAGNYGYTF.